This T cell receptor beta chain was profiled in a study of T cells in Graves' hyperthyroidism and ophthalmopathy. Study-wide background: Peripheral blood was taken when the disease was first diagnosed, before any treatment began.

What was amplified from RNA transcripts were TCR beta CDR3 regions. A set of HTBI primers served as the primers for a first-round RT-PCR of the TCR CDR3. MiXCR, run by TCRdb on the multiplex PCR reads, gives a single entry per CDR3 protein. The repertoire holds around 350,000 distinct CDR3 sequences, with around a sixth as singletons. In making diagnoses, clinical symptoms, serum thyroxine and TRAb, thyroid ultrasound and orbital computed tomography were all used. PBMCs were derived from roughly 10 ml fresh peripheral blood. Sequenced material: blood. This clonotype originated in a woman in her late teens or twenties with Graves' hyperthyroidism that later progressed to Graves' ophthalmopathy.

Here the CDR3 reads CATSRASGVWNEQFF. CDR3 coding DNA: TGTGCCACCAGCAGAGCTAGCGGTGTGTGGAATGAGCAGTTCTTC. The chain has TRBV15 and TRBJ2-1; 7 positions agree with TRBD2. Germline CDR1 LNHNV, CDR2 YYDKDF (reference sequence). This CDR3 region has 15 residues. The J segment lost 7 bases and the V segment lost 1 base, leaving 7 bases of the junction unmatched.